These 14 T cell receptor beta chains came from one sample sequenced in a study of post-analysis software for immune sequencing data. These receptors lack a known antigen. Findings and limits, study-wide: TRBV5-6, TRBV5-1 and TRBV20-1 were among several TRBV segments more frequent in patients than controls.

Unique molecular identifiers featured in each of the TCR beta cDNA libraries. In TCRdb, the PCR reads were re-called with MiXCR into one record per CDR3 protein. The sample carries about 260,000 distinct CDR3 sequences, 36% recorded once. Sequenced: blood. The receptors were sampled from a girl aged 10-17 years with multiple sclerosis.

CDR3 region: CASTHYNEQFF. In nucleotides, the CDR3 is TGTGCCAGCACCCATTACAATGAGCAGTTCTTC. The genes are TRBV14 and TRBJ2-1, with D unclear. CDR1 and CDR2 (germline): SGHDN, FVKESK. The CDR3 totals 11 residues. V was trimmed by 7 bases and J by 4 bases, leaving 5 bases between them.

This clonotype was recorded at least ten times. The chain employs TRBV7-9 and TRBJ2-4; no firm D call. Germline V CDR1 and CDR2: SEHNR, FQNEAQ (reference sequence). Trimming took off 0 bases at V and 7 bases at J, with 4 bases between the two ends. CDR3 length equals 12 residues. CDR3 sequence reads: CASSLADNIQYF. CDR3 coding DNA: TGTGCCAGCAGCTTAGCGGACAACATTCAGTACTTC.

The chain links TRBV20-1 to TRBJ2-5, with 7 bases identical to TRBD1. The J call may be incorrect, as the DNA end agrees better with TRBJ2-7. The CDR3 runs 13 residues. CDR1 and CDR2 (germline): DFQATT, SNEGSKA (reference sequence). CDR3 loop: CSAKGASHVEQYF. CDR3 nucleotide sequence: TGCAGTGCTAAGGGGGCTTCTCACGTCGAGCAGTACTTC.

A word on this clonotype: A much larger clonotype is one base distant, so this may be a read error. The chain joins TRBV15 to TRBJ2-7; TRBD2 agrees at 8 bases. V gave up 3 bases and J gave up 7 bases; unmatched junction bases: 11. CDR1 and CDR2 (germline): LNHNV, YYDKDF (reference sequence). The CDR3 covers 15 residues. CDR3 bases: TGTGCCACCAGCAGTCCCGGGGGGGTTGTGGATGAGCAGTACTTC. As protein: CATSSPGGVVDEQYF.

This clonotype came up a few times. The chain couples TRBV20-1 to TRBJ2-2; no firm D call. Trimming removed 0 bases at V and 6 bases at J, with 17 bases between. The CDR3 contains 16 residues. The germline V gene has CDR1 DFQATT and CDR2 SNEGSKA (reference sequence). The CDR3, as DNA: TGCAGTGCTAGAGATAAGGTGGCAGCCGAAGCCGGGGAGCTGTTTTTT. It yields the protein CSARDKVAAEAGELFF.

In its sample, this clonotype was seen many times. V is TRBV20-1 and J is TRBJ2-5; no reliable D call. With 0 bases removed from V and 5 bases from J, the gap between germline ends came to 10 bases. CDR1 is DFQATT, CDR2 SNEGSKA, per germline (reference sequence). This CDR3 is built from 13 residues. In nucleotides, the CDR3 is TGCAGTGCTAGAGATTTCGCCTTGGAGACCCAGTACTTC. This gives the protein CSARDFALETQYF.

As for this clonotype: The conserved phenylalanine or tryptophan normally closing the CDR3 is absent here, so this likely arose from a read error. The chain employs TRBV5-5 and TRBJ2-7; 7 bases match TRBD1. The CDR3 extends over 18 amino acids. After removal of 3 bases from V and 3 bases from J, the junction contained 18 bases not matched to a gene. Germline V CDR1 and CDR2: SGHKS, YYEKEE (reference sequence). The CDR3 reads CASSYREPGTVSYYEQYS. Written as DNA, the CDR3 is TGTGCCAGCAGCTACCGGGAACCCGGGACAGTGAGCTACTACGAGCAGTACAGC.

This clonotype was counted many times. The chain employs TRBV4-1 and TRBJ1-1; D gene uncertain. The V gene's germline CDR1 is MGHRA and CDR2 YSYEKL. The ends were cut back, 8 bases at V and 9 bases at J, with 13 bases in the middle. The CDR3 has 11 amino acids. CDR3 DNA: TGCGCCAGCGCGGACGGGATAAAAGCTTTCTTT. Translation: CASADGIKAFF.

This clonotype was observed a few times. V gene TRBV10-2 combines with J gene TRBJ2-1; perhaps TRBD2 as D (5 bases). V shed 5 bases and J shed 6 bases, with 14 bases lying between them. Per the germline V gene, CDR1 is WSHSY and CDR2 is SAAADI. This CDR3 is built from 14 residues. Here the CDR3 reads CASSSPLRVNEQFF. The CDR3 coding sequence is TGCGCCAGCAGTTCCCCGTTGCGGGTCAATGAGCAGTTCTTC.

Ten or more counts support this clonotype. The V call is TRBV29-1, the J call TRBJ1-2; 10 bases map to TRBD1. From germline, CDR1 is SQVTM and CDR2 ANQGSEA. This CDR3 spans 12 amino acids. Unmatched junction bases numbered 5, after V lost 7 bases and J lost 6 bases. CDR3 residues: CSARDRGHGYTF. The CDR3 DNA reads TGCAGCGCCCGGGACAGGGGACATGGCTACACCTTC.

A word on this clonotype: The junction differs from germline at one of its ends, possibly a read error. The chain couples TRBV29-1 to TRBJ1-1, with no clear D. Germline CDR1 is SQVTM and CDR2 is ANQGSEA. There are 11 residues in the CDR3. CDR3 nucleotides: TGCAACGTTGCCCCATGCACTGAAGCTTTCTTT. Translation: CNVAPCTEAFF.

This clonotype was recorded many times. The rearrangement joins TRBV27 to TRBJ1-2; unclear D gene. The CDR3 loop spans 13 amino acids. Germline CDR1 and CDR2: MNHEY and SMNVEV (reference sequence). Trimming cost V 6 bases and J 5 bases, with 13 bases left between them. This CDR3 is CASSRSWRYGYTF. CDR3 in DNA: TGTGCCAGCAGCCGATCTTGGAGGTATGGCTACACCTTC.

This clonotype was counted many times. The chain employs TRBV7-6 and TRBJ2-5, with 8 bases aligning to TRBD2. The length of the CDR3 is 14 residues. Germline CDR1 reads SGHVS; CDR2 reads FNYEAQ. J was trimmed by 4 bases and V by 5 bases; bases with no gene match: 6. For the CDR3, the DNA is TGTGCCAGCAGCGCGTCTCGGGGGGGAGAGACCCAGTACTTC. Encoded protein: CASSASRGGETQYF.

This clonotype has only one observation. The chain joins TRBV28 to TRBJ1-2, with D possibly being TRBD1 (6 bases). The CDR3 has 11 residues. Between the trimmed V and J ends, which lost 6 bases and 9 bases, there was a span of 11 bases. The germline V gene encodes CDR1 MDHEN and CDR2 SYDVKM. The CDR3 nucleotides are TGTGCCAGCAGGCTTGACAGGAGCTACACCTTC. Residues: CASRLDRSYTF.